Listed below are T cell receptor beta chains from one sample, sequenced in a study of T cells in tuberculosis. The protocol was immunoSEQ multiplex PCR, while the TCRdb copy is restricted to in-frame clones and leaves out a portion. Of some 49,000 clones in the sample, 90% to 95% were seen once. Sequenced here: PBMCs, sampled at tuberculosis diagnosis. Source of these receptors: an adult with tuberculosis. The CDR3 runs from the conserved cysteine through the conserved F or W. The D gene is left open where the match is weak. Clone size appears in some rows only: once, few, many, or a class for an expanded clone.

v_call	clone_size	d_call	j_call	cdr3_aa	cdr3_nt
TRBV4-2	.	.	TRBJ2-2	CASSQEVSRTGELFF	TGTGCCAGCAGCCAAGAAGTATCTAGAACCGGGGAGCTGTTTTTT
TRBV6-1	.	.	TRBJ2-7	CASSEALQGTYEQYF	TGTGCCAGCAGTGAAGCGCTTCAGGGGACCTACGAGCAGTACTTC
TRBV30	.	.	TRBJ1-6	CAWDSSYNSPLHF	TGTGCCTGGGATAGCTCCTATAATTCACCCCTCCACTTT
TRBV19	.	TRBD2	TRBJ2-2	CASRPASGANTGELFF	TGTGCCAGTAGGCCAGCGAGCGGGGCGAACACCGGGGAGCTGTTTTTT
TRBV7-3	.	.	TRBJ2-2	CASSPPVPGELFF	TGTGCCAGCAGCCCCCCGGTCCCCGGGGAGCTGTTTTTT
TRBV9	.	.	TRBJ1-2	CASSPDLGPRGGLGYTF	TGTGCCAGCAGCCCAGACCTGGGACCGCGGGGTGGGCTTGGCTACACCTTC
TRBV15	.	TRBD1	TRBJ1-4	CATSRDLAGGSEKLFF	TGTGCCACCAGCAGAGATTTGGCAGGGGGAAGCGAAAAACTGTTTTTT
TRBV29-1	.	.	TRBJ1-1	CSVEGRTEAFF	TGCAGCGTTGAAGGTAGAACTGAAGCTTTCTTT
TRBV19	.	.	TRBJ1-2	CASSILEGGEPRYGYTF	TGTGCCAGTAGTATTCTTGAGGGGGGGGAACCCCGCTATGGCTACACCTTC
TRBV7-9	.	TRBD2	TRBJ2-1	CASSLALNSGSRNEQFF	TGTGCCAGCAGCTTAGCGCTTAATAGCGGGAGTCGGAATGAGCAGTTCTTC
TRBV7-3	.	.	TRBJ2-1	CASSLTGYNEQFF	TGTGCCAGCAGCTTAACCGGGTACAATGAGCAGTTCTTC
TRBV28	.	.	TRBJ1-4	CASSPRGATNEKLFF	TGTGCCAGCAGTCCCCGGGGAGCAACTAATGAAAAACTGTTTTTT
TRBV9	few	TRBD1	TRBJ2-1	CASSVILGGEQFF	TGTGCCAGCAGCGTAATTCTAGGGGGCGAGCAGTTCTTC
TRBV9	once	TRBD2	TRBJ2-2	CASSVLSGITNTGELFF	TGTGCCAGCAGCGTCCTTAGCGGGATCACGAACACCGGGGAGCTGTTTTTT
TRBV6-5	.	.	TRBJ1-2	CASTRSGGLEGYTF	TGTGCCAGCACCCGGAGTGGGGGACTAGAAGGCTACACCTTC
TRBV6-1	.	.	TRBJ1-5	CASSEPGLEPPQHF	TGTGCCAGCAGTGAACCAGGGCTAGAGCCGCCCCAGCATTTT
TRBV4-2	.	TRBD2	TRBJ2-6	CASSQGLAGASGANVLTF	TGTGCCAGCAGCCAGGGCCTAGCGGGGGCCTCTGGGGCCAACGTCCTGACTTTC
TRBV7-9	.	.	TRBJ1-2	CASHTTAYGYTF	TGTGCCAGCCACACGACAGCTTATGGCTACACCTTC
TRBV6-6	.	.	TRBJ1-2	CASRREGYGYTF	TGTGCCAGCCGAAGAGAGGGCTATGGCTACACCTTC
TRBV5-4	.	.	TRBJ2-5	CASSPEVVQETQYF	TGTGCCAGCAGCCCGGAGGTAGTTCAAGAGACCCAGTACTTC
TRBV5-4	once	.	TRBJ2-7	CASSPGRDSHYEQYF	TGTGCCAGCAGCCCCGGGCGGGACAGCCACTACGAGCAGTACTTC
TRBV7-8	once	TRBD2	TRBJ2-3	CASSYFSGRSDTQYF	TGTGCCAGCAGCTACTTTAGCGGGAGATCAGATACGCAGTATTTT
TRBV9	.	.	TRBJ1-2	CASSVSGTPNYGYTF	TGTGCCAGCAGCGTCTCCGGGACACCTAACTATGGCTACACCTTC
TRBV2	.	TRBD1	TRBJ2-5	CASKGTGAVGETQYF	TGTGCCAGCAAAGGGACAGGCGCCGTGGGGGAGACCCAGTACTTC
TRBV6-6	.	.	TRBJ1-1	CASSYRGGSEGTEAFF	TGTGCCAGCAGTTACCGTGGAGGGTCCGAAGGCACTGAAGCTTTCTTT
TRBV7-2	.	TRBD1	TRBJ1-2	CASSQTGNYGYTF	TGTGCCAGCAGCCAGACAGGGAACTATGGCTACACCTTC
TRBV6-5	.	TRBD1	TRBJ2-1	CASSYVRDRGSREQFF	TGTGCCAGCAGTTACGTCCGGGACAGGGGCTCTCGTGAGCAGTTCTTC
TRBV4-2	.	.	TRBJ2-3	CASSPTVGLRATDTQYF	TGTGCCAGCAGCCCGACGGTGGGACTCCGCGCCACAGATACGCAGTATTTT